The 5 T cell receptor beta chains reported below all come from one sample, sequenced in a study of beta chain features in type 1 diabetes. Study-wide results and limits: People with Type 1 diabetes carried modestly yet significantly shorter TCRB CDR3s in all four CD4+ subsets.

TCRB transcripts that were expressed got sequenced, as all of the isolated RNA had been reverse transcribed. Clones were sequenced by immunoSEQ multiplex PCR, and TCRdb holds only the in-frame ones, with some missing. The data hold about 710,000 clones, with roughly 13% observed a single time. These receptors' antigens are unknown. Sequencing was carried out using naive CD4+ T cells from blood. All receptors derive from a man between 18 and 29 years old with type 1 diabetes.

This chain connects TRBV29-1 to TRBJ2-1; 7 nucleotides align to TRBD2. The V gene's germline CDR1 is SQVTM and CDR2 ANQGSEA. This CDR3 has 14 residues. J was trimmed by 4 bases and V by 3 bases; bases with no gene match: 6. The CDR3 region is CSVDLAGDYNEQFF. The CDR3 DNA follows: TGCAGCGTTGATCTGGCGGGGGATTACAATGAGCAGTTCTTC.

This clone was picked up a small number of times. This CDR3 is also generated by other DNA sequences in the sample. The chain links TRBV7-9 to TRBJ2-1; D is perhaps TRBD1 (6 bases). CDR1 and CDR2 from the germline V gene are SEHNR and FQNEAQ (reference sequence). V was shortened by 1 base and J by 2 bases, with 9 bases between the two germline ends. The CDR3 totals 15 residues. In DNA, the CDR3 is TGTGCCAGCAGCTTAGGGCAGGGGCCCTACAATGAGCAGTTCTTC. This gives the protein CASSLGQGPYNEQFF.

This clone was seen a handful of times. The rearrangement links TRBV10-3 to TRBJ2-5; 14 nucleotides match TRBD2. Per the germline V gene, CDR1 is ENHRY and CDR2 is SYGVKD. The V gene end was trimmed by 4 bases and the J gene end by 4 bases; junction bases not matched to a gene: 2. The length of the CDR3 is 15 residues. This CDR3 is CAISGGLAGVETQYF. The DNA for the CDR3 is TGTGCCATCAGTGGGGGACTAGCGGGAGTAGAGACCCAGTACTTC.

The genes are TRBV7-3 and TRBJ2-2; tentatively, D is TRBD2 (6 bases). V was shortened by 5 bases and J by 0 bases, with 10 bases between the two germline ends. The CDR3 totals 15 residues. CDR1 and CDR2 from the germline V gene are SGHTA and FQGTGA. The CDR3 DNA follows: TGTGCCAGCAGCCTTTCGGGGGCGAACACCGGGGAGCTGTTTTTT. As protein: CASSLSGANTGELFF.

This clone has only a few counts. V and J are TRBV30 and TRBJ2-7, with 9 bases that match TRBD2. The CDR3 covers 15 residues. CDR1 and CDR2 (germline): GTSNPN, SVGIG (reference sequence). With V trimmed by 3 bases and J by 4 bases, 10 bases remained unmatched. CDR3 sequence: CAWRGPSGTIYEQYF. The CDR3 nucleotides read TGTGCCTGGAGGGGTCCTAGCGGGACGATATACGAGCAGTACTTC.